The present T cell receptor (beta chain) was sequenced within a study of T cells after yellow fever vaccination. V lost 1 base to trimming and J lost 6 bases, with 13 bases between them. The CDR3 extends over 15 amino acids. Germline CDR1 SGHTA, CDR2 FQGNSA. TCRdb independently ran MiXCR on the 5' RACE reads; one entry per CDR3 protein. This repertoire shows hundreds of thousands of distinct CDR3 sequences, about 13% found once; its top ten account for 11% to 15%. This chain joins TRBV7-2 and TRBJ2-1; D may be TRBD1 or TRBD2 (6 bases each). Sequenced material: PBMCs, taken on the day of the yellow fever booster vaccination. This receptor was identified in a man in his thirties or forties who received the YFV17D yellow fever vaccine. CDR3 nucleotide sequence: TGTGCCAGCAGCTTAGGTGGCAGGGGAGGCAATGAGCAGTTCTTC. As protein: CASSLGGRGGNEQFF.